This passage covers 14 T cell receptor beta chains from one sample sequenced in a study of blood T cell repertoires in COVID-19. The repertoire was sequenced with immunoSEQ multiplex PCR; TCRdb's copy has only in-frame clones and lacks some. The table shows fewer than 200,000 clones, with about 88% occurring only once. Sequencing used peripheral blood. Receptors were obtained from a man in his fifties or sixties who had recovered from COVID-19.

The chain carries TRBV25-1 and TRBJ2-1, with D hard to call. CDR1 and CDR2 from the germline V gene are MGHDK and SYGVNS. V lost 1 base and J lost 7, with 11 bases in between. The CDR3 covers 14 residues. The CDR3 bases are TGTGCCAGCAGTGAATTCTCCCAGTCGAATGAGCAGTTCTTC. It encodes CASSEFSQSNEQFF.

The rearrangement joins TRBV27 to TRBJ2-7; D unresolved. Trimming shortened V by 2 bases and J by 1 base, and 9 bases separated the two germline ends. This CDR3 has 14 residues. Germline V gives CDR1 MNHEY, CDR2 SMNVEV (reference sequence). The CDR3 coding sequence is TGTGCCAGCAGTTTAAGAGCGATTTCCTACGAGCAGTACTTC. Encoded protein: CASSLRAISYEQYF.

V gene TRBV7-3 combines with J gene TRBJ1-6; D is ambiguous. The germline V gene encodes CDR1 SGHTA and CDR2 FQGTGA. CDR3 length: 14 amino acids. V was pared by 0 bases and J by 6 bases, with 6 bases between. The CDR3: CASSLTGSNSPLHF. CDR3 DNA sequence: TGTGCCAGCAGCTTAACAGGGAGTAATTCACCCCTCCACTTT.

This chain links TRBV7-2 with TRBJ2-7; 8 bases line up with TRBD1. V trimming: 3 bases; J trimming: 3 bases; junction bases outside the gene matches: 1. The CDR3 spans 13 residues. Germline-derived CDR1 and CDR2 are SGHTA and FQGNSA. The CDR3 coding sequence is TGTGCCAGCAGCTTCGGACAGGGCTACGAGCAGTACTTC. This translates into CASSFGQGYEQYF.

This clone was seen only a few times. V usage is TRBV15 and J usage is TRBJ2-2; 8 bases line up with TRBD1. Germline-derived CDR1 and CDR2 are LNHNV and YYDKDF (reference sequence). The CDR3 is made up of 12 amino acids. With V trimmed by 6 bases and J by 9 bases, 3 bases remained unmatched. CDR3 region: CATRRDRRELFF. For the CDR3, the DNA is TGTGCCACCAGGCGGGACAGGAGGGAGCTGTTTTTT.

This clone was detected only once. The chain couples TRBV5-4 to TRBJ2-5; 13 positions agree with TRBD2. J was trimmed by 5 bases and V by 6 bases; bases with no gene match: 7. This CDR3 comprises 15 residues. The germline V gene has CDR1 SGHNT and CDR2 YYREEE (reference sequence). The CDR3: CASTPTSGRPETQYF. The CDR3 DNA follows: TGTGCCAGCACCCCGACTAGCGGGAGGCCCGAGACCCAGTACTTC.

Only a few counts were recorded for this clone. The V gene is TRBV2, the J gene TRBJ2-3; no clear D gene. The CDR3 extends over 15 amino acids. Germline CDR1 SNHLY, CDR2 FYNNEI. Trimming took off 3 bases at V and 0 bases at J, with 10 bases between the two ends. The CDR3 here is CASSDRLVSTDTQYF. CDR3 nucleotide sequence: TGTGCCAGCAGTGATCGTCTAGTGAGCACAGATACGCAGTATTTT.

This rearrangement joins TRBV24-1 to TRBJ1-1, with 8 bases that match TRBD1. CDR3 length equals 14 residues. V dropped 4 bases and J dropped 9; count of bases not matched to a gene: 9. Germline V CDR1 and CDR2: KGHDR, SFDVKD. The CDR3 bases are TGTGCCACCAGTGACCGGACAGGGCCGGGGAAAGCTTTCTTT. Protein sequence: CATSDRTGPGKAFF.

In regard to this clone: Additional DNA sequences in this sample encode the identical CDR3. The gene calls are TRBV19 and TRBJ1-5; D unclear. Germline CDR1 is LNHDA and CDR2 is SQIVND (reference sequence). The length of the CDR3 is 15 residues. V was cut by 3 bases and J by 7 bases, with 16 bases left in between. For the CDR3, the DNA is TGTGCCAGTAGTATCTCAGGAGGGAGAGGCCAGCCCCAGCATTTT. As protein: CASSISGGRGQPQHF.

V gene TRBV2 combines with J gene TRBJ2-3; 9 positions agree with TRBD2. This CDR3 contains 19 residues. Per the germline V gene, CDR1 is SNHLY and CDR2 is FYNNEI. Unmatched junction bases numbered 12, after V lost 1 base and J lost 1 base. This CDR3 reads CASSEVPSAGGWGTDTQYF. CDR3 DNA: TGTGCCAGCAGTGAAGTCCCCAGCGCGGGAGGGTGGGGCACAGATACGCAGTATTTT.

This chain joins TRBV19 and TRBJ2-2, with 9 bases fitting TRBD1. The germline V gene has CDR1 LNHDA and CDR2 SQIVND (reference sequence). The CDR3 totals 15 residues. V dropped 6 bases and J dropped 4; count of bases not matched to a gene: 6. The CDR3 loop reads CASSYTGGLTGELFF. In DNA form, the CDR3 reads TGTGCCAGTAGCTATACAGGGGGCCTCACCGGGGAGCTGTTTTTT.

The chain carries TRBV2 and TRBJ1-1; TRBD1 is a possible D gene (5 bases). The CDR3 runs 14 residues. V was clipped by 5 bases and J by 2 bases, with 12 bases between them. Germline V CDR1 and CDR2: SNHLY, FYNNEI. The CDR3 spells CASSHEGVNTEAFF. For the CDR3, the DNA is TGTGCCAGCAGTCACGAAGGGGTCAACACTGAAGCTTTCTTT.

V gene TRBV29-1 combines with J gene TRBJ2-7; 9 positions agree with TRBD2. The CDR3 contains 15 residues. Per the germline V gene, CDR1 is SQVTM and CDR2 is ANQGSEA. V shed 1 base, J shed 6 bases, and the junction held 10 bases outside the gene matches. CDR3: CSVEASGSGGREQYF. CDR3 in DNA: TGCAGCGTTGAAGCAAGTGGTAGCGGGGGTCGCGAGCAGTACTTC.

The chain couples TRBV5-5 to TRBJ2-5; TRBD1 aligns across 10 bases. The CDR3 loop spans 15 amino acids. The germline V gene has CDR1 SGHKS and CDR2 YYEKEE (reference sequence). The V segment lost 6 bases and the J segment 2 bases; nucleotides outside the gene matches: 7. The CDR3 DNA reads TGTGCCAGCACCCGACCGGGACAGGGGCAAGAGACCCAGTACTTC. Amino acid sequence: CASTRPGQGQETQYF.